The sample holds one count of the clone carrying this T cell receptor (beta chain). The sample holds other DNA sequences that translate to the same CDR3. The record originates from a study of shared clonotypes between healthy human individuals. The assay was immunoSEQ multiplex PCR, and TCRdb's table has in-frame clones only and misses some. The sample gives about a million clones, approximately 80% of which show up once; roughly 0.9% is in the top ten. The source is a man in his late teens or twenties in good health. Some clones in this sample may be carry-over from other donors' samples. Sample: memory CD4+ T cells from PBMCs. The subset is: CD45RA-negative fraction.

CDR3 amino acids: CASSIVGQLQETQYF. The DNA of the CDR3 is TGCGCCAGCAGTATTGTGGGACAGCTCCAAGAGACCCAGTACTTC. This chain links TRBV5-1 with TRBJ2-5, with 7 bases fitting TRBD1. This CDR3 comprises 15 residues. Germline CDR1 reads SGHRS; CDR2 reads YFSETQ. V dropped 5 bases and J dropped 1; count of bases not matched to a gene: 8. The full variable domain, rest sourced from reference TRBV5-1 and TRBJ2-5, is KAGVTQTPRYLIKTRGQQVTLSCSPISGHRSVSWYQQTPGQGLQFLFEYFSETQRNKGNFPGRFSGRQFSNSRSEMNVSTLELGDSALYLCASSIVGQLQETQYFGPGTRLLVL.